This T cell receptor (beta chain) was retrieved from a study of blood T cell repertoires in COVID-19. The wider study: Acute and convalescent COVID-19 specimens originated in the United States, Italy and Spain.

Study processing details: Estimation of nucleated cell counts was performed using reference gene primer amplification. Sequencing was performed with immunoSEQ multiplex PCR; in TCRdb, only in-frame clones are kept and a portion is missing. That table supplies the V and J calls and clone size; D and trimming were determined from the DNA. The sample lists around 150,000 clones, about 86% seen once, with about 7.3% in the top ten. Cohort 3 recovery required two negative PCRs, clearance, or symptom resolution. Trimming left V 5 bases short and J 5 bases short, with 10 bases between. The CDR3 has 12 residues.

Material for sequencing was PBMCs or T cells enriched from blood (not recorded which). The TCR sequence derives from a man in his fifties who had recovered from COVID-19. The rearrangement links TRBV12-3 or TRBV12-4 to TRBJ2-7; D ambiguous. The CDR3 spells CASSPVSHEQYF. The CDR3, as DNA: TGTGCCAGCAGTCCCGTTTCCCACGAGCAGTACTTC.